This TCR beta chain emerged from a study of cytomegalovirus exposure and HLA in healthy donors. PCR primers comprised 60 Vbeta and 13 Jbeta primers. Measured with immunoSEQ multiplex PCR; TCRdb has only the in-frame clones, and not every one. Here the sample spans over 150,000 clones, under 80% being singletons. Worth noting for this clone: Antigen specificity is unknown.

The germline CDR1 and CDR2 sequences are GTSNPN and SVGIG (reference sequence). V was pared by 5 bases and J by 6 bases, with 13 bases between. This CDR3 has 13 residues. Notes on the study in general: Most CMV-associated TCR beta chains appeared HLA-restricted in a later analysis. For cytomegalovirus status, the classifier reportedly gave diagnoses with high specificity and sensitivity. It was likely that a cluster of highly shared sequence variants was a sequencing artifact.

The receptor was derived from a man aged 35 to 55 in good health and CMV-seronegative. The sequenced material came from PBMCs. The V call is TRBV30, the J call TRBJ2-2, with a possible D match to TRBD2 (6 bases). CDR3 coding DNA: TGTGCCTGGGAATCTTTAGCGGCCGGGGAGCTGTTTTTT. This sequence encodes CAWESLAAGELFF. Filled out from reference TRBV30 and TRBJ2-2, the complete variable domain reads SQTIHQWPATLVQPVGSPLSLECTVEGTSNPNLYWYRQAAGRGLQLLFYSVGIGQISSEVPQNLSASRPQDRQFILSSKKLLLSDSGFYLCAWESLAAGELFFGEGSRLTVL.